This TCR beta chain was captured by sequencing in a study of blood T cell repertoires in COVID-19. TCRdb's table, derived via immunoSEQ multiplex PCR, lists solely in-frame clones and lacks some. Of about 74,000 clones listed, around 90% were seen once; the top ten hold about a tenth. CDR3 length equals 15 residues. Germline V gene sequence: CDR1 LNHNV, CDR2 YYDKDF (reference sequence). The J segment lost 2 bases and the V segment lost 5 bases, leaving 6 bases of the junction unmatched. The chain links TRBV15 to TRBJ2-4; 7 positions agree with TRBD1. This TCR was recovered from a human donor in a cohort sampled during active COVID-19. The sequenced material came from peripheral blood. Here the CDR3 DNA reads TGTGCCACCAGCCCTCGGGGACAGTCCAAAAACATTCAGTACTTC. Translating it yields CATSPRGQSKNIQYF.